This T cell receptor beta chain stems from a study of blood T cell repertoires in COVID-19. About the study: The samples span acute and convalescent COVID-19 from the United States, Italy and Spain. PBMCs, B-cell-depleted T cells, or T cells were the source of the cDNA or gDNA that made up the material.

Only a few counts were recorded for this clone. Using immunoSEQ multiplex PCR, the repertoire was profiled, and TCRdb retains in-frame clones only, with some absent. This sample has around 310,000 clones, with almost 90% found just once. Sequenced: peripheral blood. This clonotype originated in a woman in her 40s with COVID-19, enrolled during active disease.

CDR3: CASSAGGDYGYTF. CDR3 sequence (DNA): TGTGCCAGCAGCGCGGGGGGAGACTATGGCTACACCTTC. The V gene is TRBV5-4, the J gene TRBJ1-2; D is possibly TRBD1 (5 bases). Per germline, CDR1 SGHNT and CDR2 YYREEE (reference sequence). This CDR3 has 13 residues. Trimming took 4 bases from V and 3 from J, leaving 10 bases between them. Full variable domain (rest looked up from reference TRBV5-4 and TRBJ1-2): ETGVTQSPTHLIKTRGQQVTLRCSSQSGHNTVSWYQQALGQGPQFIFQYYREEENGRGNFPPRFSGLQFPNYSSELNVNALELDDSALYLCASSAGGDYGYTFGSGTRLTVV.